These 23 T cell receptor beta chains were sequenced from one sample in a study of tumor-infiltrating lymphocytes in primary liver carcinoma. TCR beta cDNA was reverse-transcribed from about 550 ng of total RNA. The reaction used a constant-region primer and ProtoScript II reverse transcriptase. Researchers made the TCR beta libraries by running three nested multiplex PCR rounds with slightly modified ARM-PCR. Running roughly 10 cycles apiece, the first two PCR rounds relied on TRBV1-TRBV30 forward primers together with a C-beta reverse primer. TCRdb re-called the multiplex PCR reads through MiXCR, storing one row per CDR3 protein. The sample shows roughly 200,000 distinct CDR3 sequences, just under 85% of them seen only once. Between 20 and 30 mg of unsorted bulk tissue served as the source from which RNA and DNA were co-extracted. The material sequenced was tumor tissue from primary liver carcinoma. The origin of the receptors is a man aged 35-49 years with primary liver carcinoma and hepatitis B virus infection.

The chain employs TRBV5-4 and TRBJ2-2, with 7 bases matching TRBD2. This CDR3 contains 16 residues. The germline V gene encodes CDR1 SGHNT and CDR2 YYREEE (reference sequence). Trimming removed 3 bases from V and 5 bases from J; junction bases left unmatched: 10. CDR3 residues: CASSSGGSGRTGELFF. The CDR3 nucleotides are TGTGCCAGCAGCTCGGGAGGTAGCGGAAGAACCGGGGAGCTGTTTTTT.

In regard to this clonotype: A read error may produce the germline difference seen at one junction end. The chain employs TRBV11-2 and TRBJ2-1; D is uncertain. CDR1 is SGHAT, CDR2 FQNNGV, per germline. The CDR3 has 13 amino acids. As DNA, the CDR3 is TGTGCCAACAGCTTAGATAGGTTAAATGAGCGGTTCTTC. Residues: CANSLDRLNERFF.

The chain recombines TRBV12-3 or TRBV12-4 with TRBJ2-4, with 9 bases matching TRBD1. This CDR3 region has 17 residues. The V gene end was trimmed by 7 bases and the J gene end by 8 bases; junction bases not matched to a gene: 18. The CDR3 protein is CASIFFDPGQGTDIQYF. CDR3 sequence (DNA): TGTGCCAGCATCTTTTTTGACCCGGGACAGGGTACAGACATTCAGTACTTC.

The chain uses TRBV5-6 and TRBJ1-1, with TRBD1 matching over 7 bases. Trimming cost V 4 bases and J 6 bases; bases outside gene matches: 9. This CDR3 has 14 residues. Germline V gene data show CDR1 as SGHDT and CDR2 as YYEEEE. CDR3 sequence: CASSAQQGRSEAFF. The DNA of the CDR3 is TGTGCCAGCAGCGCACAACAGGGGCGGTCTGAAGCTTTCTTT.

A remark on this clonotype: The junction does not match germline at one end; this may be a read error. DNA of the CDR3: TGTGCCAGCAACCACGTCGGGGGACAGGGGAACAATGAACAGTTCTTC. Protein sequence: CASNHVGGQGNNEQFF. This chain uses TRBV4-2 with TRBJ2-1; 10 bases map to TRBD1. The CDR3 length is 16 residues. Germline V gives CDR1 LGHNA, CDR2 YNFKEQ.

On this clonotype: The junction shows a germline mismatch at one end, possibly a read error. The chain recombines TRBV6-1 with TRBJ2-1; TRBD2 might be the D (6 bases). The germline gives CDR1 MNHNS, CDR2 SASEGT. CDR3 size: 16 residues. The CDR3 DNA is TGTGCCAACAGTGAAGAGACTAACGGGAGATACAATGAGCAGTTCTTC. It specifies CANSEETNGRYNEQFF.

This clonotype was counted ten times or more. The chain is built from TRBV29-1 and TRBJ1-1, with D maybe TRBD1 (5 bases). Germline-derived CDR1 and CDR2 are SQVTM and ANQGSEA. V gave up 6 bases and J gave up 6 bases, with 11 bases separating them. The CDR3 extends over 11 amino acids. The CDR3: CSVGRGAEAFF. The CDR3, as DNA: TGCAGCGTCGGTAGGGGAGCTGAAGCTTTCTTT.

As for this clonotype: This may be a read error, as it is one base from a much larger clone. Written as DNA, the CDR3 is TGTGCCAGCAGCTCGTGGGGGCGTGCGGGTGAGCGGTTCTTC. This sequence encodes CASSSWGRAGERFF. The rearrangement joins TRBV5-4 to TRBJ2-1; D is possibly TRBD1 (6 bases). CDR3 length: 14 amino acids. CDR1 is SGHNT, CDR2 YYREEE, per germline (reference sequence). Looking up the rest from reference TRBV5-4 and TRBJ2-1 gives the full variable domain: ETGVTQSPTHLIKTRGQQVTLRCSSQSGHNTVSWYQQALGQGPQFIFQYYREEENGRGNFPPRFSGLQFPNYSSELNVNALELDDSALYLCASSSWGRAGERFFGPGTRLTVL.

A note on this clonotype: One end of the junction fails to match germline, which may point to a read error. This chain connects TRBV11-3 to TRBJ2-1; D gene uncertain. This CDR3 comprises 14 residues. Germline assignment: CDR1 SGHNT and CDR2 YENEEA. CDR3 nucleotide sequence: TGTGCCAGCAGCCTCGCCGGCCCCTACAATGAGCAGCTCTTC. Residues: CASSLAGPYNEQLF.

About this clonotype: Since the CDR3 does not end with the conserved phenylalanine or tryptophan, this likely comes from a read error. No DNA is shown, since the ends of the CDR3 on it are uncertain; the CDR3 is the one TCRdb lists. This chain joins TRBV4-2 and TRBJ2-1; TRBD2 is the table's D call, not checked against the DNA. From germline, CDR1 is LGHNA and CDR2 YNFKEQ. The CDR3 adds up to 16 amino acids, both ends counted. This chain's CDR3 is CASSQTTSGRDNELFL.

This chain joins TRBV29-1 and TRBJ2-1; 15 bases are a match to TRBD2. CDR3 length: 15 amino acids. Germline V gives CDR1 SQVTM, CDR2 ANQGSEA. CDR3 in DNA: TGCAATATTGGACTAGCGGGAGGGTTATACAATGAGCAGTTCTTC. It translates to CNIGLAGGLYNEQFF.

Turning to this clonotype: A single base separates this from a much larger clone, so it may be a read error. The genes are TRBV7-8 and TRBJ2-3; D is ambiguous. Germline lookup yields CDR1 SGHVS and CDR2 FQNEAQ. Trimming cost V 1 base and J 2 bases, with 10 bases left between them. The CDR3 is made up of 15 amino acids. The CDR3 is CASSLDVSHTDTQYF. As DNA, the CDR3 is TGTGCCAGCAGCTTAGACGTGTCCCACACAGATACGCAGTATTTT. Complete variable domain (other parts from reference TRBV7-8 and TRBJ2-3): GAGVSQSPRYKVAKRGQDVALRCDPISGHVSLFWYQQALGQGPEFLTYFQNEAQLDKSGLPSDRFFAERPEGSVSTLKIQRTQQEDSAVYLCASSLDVSHTDTQYFGPGTRLTVL.

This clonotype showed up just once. As DNA, the CDR3 is TGTGCCAGCAGCCCTCTAAATACGCAGTATTTT. It codes for CASSPLNTQYF. The V call is TRBV2, the J call TRBJ2-3; D is ambiguous. From germline, CDR1 is SNHLY and CDR2 FYNNEI. V gave up 6 bases and J gave up 7 bases, with 8 bases separating them. The CDR3 covers 11 residues. Variable domain in full (rest from reference TRBV2 and TRBJ2-3): EPEVTQTPSHQVTQMGQEVILRCVPISNHLYFYWYRQILGQKVEFLVSFYNNEISEKSEIFDDQFSVERPDGSNFTLKIRSTKLEDSAMYFCASSPLNTQYFGPGTRLTVL.

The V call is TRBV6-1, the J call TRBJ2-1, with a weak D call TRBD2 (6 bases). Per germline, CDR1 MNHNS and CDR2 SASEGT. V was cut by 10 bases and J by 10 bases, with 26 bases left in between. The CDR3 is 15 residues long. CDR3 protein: CANGSGTTSSEEQFF. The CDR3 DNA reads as TGTGCCAACGGATCCGGGACCACATCTAGCGAAGAGCAGTTCTTC.

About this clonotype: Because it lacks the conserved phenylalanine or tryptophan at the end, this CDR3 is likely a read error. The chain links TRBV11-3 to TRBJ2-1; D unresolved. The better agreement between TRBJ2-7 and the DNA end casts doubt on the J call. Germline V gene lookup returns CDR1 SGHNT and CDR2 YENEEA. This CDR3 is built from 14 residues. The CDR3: CASSSGVSNNEQYL. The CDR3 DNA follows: TGTGCCAGCAGCTCAGGCGTCTCGAACAATGAGCAGTACCTC.

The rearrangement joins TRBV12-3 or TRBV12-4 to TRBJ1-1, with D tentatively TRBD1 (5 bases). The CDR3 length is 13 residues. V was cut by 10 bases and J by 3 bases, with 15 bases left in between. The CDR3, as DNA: TGTGCCAACAGGACCATAAGGGACACTGAAGCTTTCTTT. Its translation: CANRTIRDTEAFF.

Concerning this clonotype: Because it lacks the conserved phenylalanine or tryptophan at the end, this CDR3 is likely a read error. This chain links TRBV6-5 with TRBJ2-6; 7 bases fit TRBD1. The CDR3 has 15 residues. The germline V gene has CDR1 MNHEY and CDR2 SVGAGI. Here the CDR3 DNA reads TGTACCAGCAGATACAGGGGCTCTGGGGCCAACGTCCTGACTATC. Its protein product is CTSRYRGSGANVLTI.

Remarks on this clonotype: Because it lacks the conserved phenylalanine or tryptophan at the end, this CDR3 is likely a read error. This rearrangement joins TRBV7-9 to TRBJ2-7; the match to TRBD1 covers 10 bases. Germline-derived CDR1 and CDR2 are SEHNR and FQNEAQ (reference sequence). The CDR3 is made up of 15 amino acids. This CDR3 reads CACSPVGDRGNGQYY. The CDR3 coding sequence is TGTGCCTGCAGTCCCGTGGGGGACAGGGGTAACGGGCAGTACTAC.

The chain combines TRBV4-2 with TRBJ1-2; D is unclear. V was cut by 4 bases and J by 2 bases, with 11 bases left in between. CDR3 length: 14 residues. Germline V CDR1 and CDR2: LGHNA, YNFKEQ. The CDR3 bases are TGTGCCAGCAGCCCAATAGAAGGGAACTATGGCTACACCTTC. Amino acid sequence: CASSPIEGNYGYTF.

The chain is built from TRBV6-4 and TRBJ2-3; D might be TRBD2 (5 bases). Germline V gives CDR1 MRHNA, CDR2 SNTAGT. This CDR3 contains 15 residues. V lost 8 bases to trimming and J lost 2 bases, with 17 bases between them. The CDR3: CASSSGNSHTDTQYF. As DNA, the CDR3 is TGTGCCAGCTCATCCGGGAATAGCCACACAGATACGCAGTATTTT.

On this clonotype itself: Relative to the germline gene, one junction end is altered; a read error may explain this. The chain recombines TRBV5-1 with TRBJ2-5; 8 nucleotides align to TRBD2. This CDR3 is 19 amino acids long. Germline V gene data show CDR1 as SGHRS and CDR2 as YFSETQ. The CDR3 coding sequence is TGCTCCAGCAGCTTGCGAGGTAGCGGGGCTGCCTTCTTCCAAGAGACCCAGTACTTC. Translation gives CSSSLRGSGAAFFQETQYF. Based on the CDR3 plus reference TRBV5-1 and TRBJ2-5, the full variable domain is KAGVTQTPRYLIKTRGQQVTLSCSPISGHRSVSWYQQTPGQGLQFLFEYFSETQRNKGNFPGRFSGRQFSNSRSEMNVSTLELGDSALYLCSSSLRGSGAAFFQETQYFGPGTRLLVL.

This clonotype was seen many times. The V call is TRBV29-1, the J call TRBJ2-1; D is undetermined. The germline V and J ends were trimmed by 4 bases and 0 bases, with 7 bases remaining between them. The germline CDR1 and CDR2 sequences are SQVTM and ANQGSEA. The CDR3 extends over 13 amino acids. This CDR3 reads CSVARPSYNEQFF. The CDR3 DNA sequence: TGCAGCGTTGCGAGGCCCTCCTACAATGAGCAGTTCTTC.

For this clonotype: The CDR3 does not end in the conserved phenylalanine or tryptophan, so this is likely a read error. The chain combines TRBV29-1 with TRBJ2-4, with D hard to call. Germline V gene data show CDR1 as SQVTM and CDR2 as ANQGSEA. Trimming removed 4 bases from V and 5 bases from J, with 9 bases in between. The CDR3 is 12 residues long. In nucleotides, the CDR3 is TGCAGCGTTGTAGACACTCAAAACATTCAGTACCTC. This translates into CSVVDTQNIQYL.